This record looks at one TCR beta chain sequence and its context. V was clipped by 5 bases and J by 4 bases, with 11 bases between them. This CDR3 is built from 12 residues. In germline, CDR1 is SQVTM, CDR2 ANQGSEA. This sample is drawn from a study of blood T cell repertoires in COVID-19. Clones were sequenced by immunoSEQ multiplex PCR, and TCRdb holds only the in-frame ones, with some missing. The table records about 70,000 clones, around 88% of them present only once. The TCR was taken from a man aged 35 to 55 with COVID-19, enrolled during active disease. The specimen sequenced was peripheral blood. The rearrangement links TRBV29-1 to TRBJ2-5; D is perhaps TRBD1 (5 bases). Written as DNA, the CDR3 is TGCAGCGTTCGGACACCCAGAGAGACCCAGTACTTC. Translation gives CSVRTPRETQYF.